This TCR beta chain stems from a study of blood T cell repertoires in COVID-19. Study at large: From T cells, B-cell-depleted T cells, or PBMCs came the material, which was cDNA or gDNA.

CDR1 and CDR2 (germline): SGHNT, YYREEE (reference sequence). The CDR3 loop spans 14 amino acids. With 4 bases removed from V and 0 bases from J, the gap between germline ends came to 9 bases. Per the authors' pipeline: By means of reference gene primer amplification, nucleated cell counts were estimated. Profiling relied on immunoSEQ multiplex PCR, and the TCRdb table lists in-frame clones only, not all of them. The DNA was the basis for D and trimming; V, J and clone size are from that table. The table has 100,000 or so clones, approximately 81% seen once. Sequenced: peripheral blood. The chain carries TRBV5-4 and TRBJ2-3; D call uncertain. The receptor was isolated from a human donor in a cohort sampled during active COVID-19. The CDR3 nucleotides are TGTGCCAGCAGCCACTCTAGTAGCACAGATACGCAGTATTTT. This encodes CASSHSSSTDTQYF.